The TCR beta chain described here comes from a study of cytomegalovirus exposure and HLA in healthy donors (dated by TCRdb to about 2017). Notes on the research overall: According to an earlier analysis of 550 to 700 of the donors, 150 million to 200 million T cells yielded 100 million or so unique TCR beta sequences and around 300 Gb of sequence data. An earlier analysis of 587 of the donors used high-throughput TCR beta sequencing to judge whether each TCR beta V gene segment behaved as functional or pseudogenic. The study was designed to test whether signatures of past pathogen exposure could be identified by cataloging public T cell receptors. To study patterns of TCR occurrence, a later analysis re-analyzed previously published TCR beta repertoires from 650 to 750 donors and added high-resolution HLA genotyping. HLA typing covered class I and class II loci at four-digit resolution. Donor age, sex, ethnicity and CMV serostatus were collected together with the repertoire data. Rather than using new phenotypic data, the later analysis identified candidate immune exposures from TCR beta sequences and from how often those sequences occurred across donors. To predict cytomegalovirus infection status, the study brought together high-throughput TCR immunosequencing, statistical association of individual TCRs with disease status, and machine learning. Besides the first cohort of approximately 670 subjects, a separate validation cohort made up of roughly 130 different subjects was used. Typing coverage varied by locus: roughly 620-640 donors for A, B, C, DRB1 and DQB1; approximately 560 for DQA1; nearly 610 for DPA1; fewer than 480 for DPB1. The genetic ancestry cluster associated with self-reported Caucasian donors included 81% of the approximately 410 genotyped donors. Every repertoire in the discovery cohort had been generated on one and the same sequencing platform. Genome-wide SNP genotypes for about 65% of the roughly 700 donors were used in a later genetic analysis, which treated that subset as a discovery cohort. The study profiled the T cell repertoires of some 610 subjects by immunosequencing and related them to cytomegalovirus serostatus. Several DR-DQ haplotypes were handled as single units for association and clustering because linkage in the cohort was strong. Roughly 300 gigabases of sequencing data and 70 million to 100 million unique TCR sequences were included in an early release covering several hundred HLA-typed donors. On average, about 240,000 unique TCR beta nucleotide sequences were sequenced per donor among 350 to 400 genotyped donors of the cohort, with roughly 18% of those sequences being non-productive. Study-level results and caveats: The presence/absence analyses assumed that sequencing depth was roughly uniform across donors, and that assumption may not be true. Because HLA typing was unavailable for some donors at each locus, only the typed subset was used in association tests. In the study, 164 TCR beta chains were listed as associated with cytomegalovirus. An association between a missense DCLRE1C variant and V-gene and J-gene trimming of TCR beta chains was found in a later genetic analysis and replicated in an independent cohort. Immune exposure information for the cohort was limited to CMV serostatus. A later analysis reported that several top co-occurrence clusters appeared linked to parvovirus B19, influenza, CMV and Epstein-Barr virus. Because counts were too low, seventeen rarely observed V segments, including chromosome 9 orphons, were excluded from the earlier analysis of several hundred of the donors. A later analysis found that HLA-associated TCR beta chains were more clonally expanded and had lower generation probabilities than equally common non-associated chains. In a later genetic analysis, fewer N-insertions in productive TCRs were reported among donors in an Asian-associated ancestry cluster than the approximately 670-donor mean. The 87-base-pair reads could not distinguish some IMGT-functional V segments, including TRBV6-2 and TRBV6-3, so those segments were excluded. Linkage disequilibrium might explain the correlated functional status among segregating V segments, but an unknown experimental factor could not be ruled out. Cytomegalovirus status was reported to be diagnosed by the classifier with high specificity and sensitivity in both the original and validation cohorts. In an earlier analysis of some 500 of the donors, most TCR beta V segments appeared in productive rearrangements about 90% or about 30% of the time, broadly matching IMGT annotations. In a later analysis, around 17,000 TCR beta sequences were associated with specific HLA alleles at a false discovery rate of 0.05. When HLA alleles, especially DR and DQ, strongly co-occurred, TCR associations were difficult to assign to individual alleles. A further reported finding was that TCR beta sequences accurately predicted the HLA-A and HLA-B alleles for most subjects in the first cohort. In vitro tests confirmed that three of the cytomegalovirus-associated TCR beta chains recognize cytomegalovirus antigens. While some public TCRs were present in many individuals, most TCR sequences turned up only very rarely across donors. Most CMV-associated TCR beta chains appeared to be HLA-restricted in a later analysis, and the HLA associations seemed to be driven largely by CMV exposure. A cluster of highly shared sequence variants was judged likely to represent a technical artifact of the sequencing pipeline. In a later analysis, TCR association rates were found to vary across HLA loci, with the most associated TCRs seen for DRB1 alleles and the fewest for HLA-C alleles. The authors suggested that the approach could potentially be extended to other disease states and immunological phenotypes. The cohort was sequenced for TCR beta chains only, and without alpha or paired-chain data the features that could be detected were limited.

This clone was seen more than once but under ten times. Which antigen it targets is not known. No per-base quality is available; no much larger clone lies one base away. In total, over 600 healthy bone marrow donors made up the cohort. All cohort members were sampled while nominally healthy, although unrecorded immune exposures were likely present. The donor was CMV seropositive and belonged to the group of 250 to 300 seropositive cohort members. Each donor provided a peripheral blood sample, and peripheral blood mononuclear cells were used for TCR beta sequencing. Genomic DNA extraction from the blood cell samples was performed with the Qiagen DNeasy Blood Extraction Kit. From cysteine to phenylalanine, the CDR3 is 15 amino acids long. This entry keeps only the CDR3 DNA: 45 bases, framed from base 1. The germline V gene provides CDR1 MGHRA and CDR2 YSYEKL. V loses 4 bases, J loses 0 bases, and the germline ends lie 9 bases apart.

Libraries were made using the immunoSEQ multiplex PCR assay. A mixture of 60 forward primers for TCR Vbeta segments and 13 reverse primers for TCR Jbeta segments was used in the multiplex PCR. Amplification of the CDR3 region of rearranged TCR beta genes was performed with a multiplex PCR assay on genomic DNA. The Illumina HiSeq System was used to sequence the amplified TCR beta libraries as 87-base-pair reads. The paper's processing steps were these. In a later analysis, tens of millions of unique TCR beta chains were counted across the 500 to 700 repertoires, and roughly 11 million of these chains were shared by at least two donors. A nearest-neighbor algorithm error-corrected the raw reads and collapsed the reads into unique sequences, merging closely related sequences to remove PCR and sequencing errors. V, D and J gene segments were assigned by aligning CDR3 sequences to IMGT reference sequences. For a sequence to be retained, a match of at least six nucleotides was required to both a V gene segment and a J gene segment. Rearrangements were called productive when the CDR3 lacked stop codons and stayed in frame with V and J; all others were non-productive. CDR3 was defined according to IMGT convention as the region running from the second conserved V-encoded cysteine to the conserved J-encoded phenylalanine. Sequences without an unambiguous match to a single V gene segment were excluded from the earlier analysis of over 500 of the donors. An earlier analysis of fewer than 750 of the donors called V segments functional above 56.7% productive rearrangements and segregating when the between-donor standard deviation exceeded 5%. To diagnose cytomegalovirus status from the catalog of TCR beta chain sequences, a statistical classification framework was built. V and J gene assignment, in a later analysis, came from comparing TCR nucleotide sequences with IMGT/GENE-DB human TR gene sequences. Using the TCRdist pipeline, a later analysis assigned CDR3 sequences along with most-parsimonious VDJ recombination scenarios. A later analysis defined each TCR beta chain by its CDR3 amino acid sequence plus V-gene family, and excluded reads lacking a unique V-gene family. To address suspected cross-contamination and a sequencing artifact, a later analysis removed around 600 highly shared, low-generation-probability nucleotide sequences. A later analysis calculated a clonal expansion index for each public chain from normalized within-repertoire ranks of inferred template counts. In a later analysis, generation probabilities were computed with a VDJ recombination model fitted to out-of-frame rearrangements, and the resulting probabilities were checked against IGoR. In a later analysis, TCR-TCR, TCR-HLA and TCR-CMV co-occurrence was scored with hypergeometric tests, and a repertoire-size bias correction was applied to TCR pairs. False discovery rates were estimated in a later analysis by permuting HLA or CMV assignments 20 times. In a later analysis, co-occurring TCRs were grouped with DBSCAN, and TCRdist sequence similarity was added when clustering was performed within HLA-allele-positive subsets. For co-occurrence clustering, repertoires with fewer than 30,000 or more than 120,000 public chains were excluded, along with roughly 5 repertoires with anomalous nucleotide sharing. TCRdb limited this immuneACCESS table to in-frame rearrangements with V and J called. A share of clones is missing; checked studies link under half to unresolved V genes, and the rest is unexplained. The DNA gave D and trimming, while V, J and clone size come from that table. The sample profile shows hundreds of thousands of clones; under 70% of them were found once. Jointly, the top ten make up 2.6% of the sample.

Sequenced: PBMCs. The chain is made from TRBV4-1 and TRBJ1-4; the D gene lacks a confident call. This TCR came from a man aged 35-49 years in good health and CMV-seropositive. CDR3 loop: CASSLRGATNEKLFF. The DNA sequence is TGCGCCAGCAGCCTCCGGGGTGCAACTAATGAAAAACTGTTTTTT.